Below, one TCR beta chain is given with its context. The sample comes from a study of OX40 agonist ivuxolimab in advanced cancers. Study in general: Patients were treated with intravenous ivuxolimab, dosed at 0.01 to 10 mg/kg and infused every 2 weeks.

The ends lost 5 bases at V and 5 bases at J; junction bases unmatched: 11. Per germline, CDR1 LNHDA and CDR2 SQIVND (reference sequence). This CDR3 spans 16 amino acids. Measured with immunoSEQ multiplex PCR; TCRdb has only the in-frame clones, and not every one. The sample lists 70,000 to 75,000 clones, roughly 86% occurring once. Baseline, cycle 4 day 1, and cycle 7 day 1 were the blood sampling points. This TCR came from an adult with an advanced solid tumor such as melanoma, head and neck, liver or kidney cancer. The specimen comprised CD4+ or CD8+ T cells sorted from blood, sampled in a trial of the OX40 agonist ivuxolimab. This chain uses TRBV19 with TRBJ2-5; 10 nucleotides match TRBD1. The CDR3 DNA sequence: TGTGCCAGTAGTTCCCTATACCGGGACAGGGGTGAGACCCAGTACTTC. It yields the protein CASSSLYRDRGETQYF.